Sequencing of this TCR beta chain was carried out in a study of blood T cell repertoires in COVID-19. Background on the study: Collection of acute and convalescent COVID-19 samples took place in the United States, Italy and Spain. T cells, B-cell-depleted T cells, or PBMCs provided the cDNA or gDNA that served as material.

Trimming pared 2 bases from V and 5 bases from J, leaving 17 bases between. Germline-derived CDR1 and CDR2 are SGHRS and YFSETQ. The CDR3 is 15 amino acids. Authors' data handling: Amplifying reference gene primers gave estimates of nucleated cell counts. The assay was immunoSEQ multiplex PCR, and TCRdb's table has in-frame clones only and misses some. The V and J calls and clone size were taken over from that table, and D and trimming were inferred from the DNA. Of about 280,000 clones listed, 65% to 90% are singletons. V is TRBV5-1 and J is TRBJ2-7, with D maybe TRBD1 (5 bases). The clonotype originates from a man aged 50 or older with active or convalescent COVID-19. Sample: peripheral blood. CDR3 in DNA: TGCGCCAGCAGCTTAACAGGTGAGGTCTTGAACGAGCAGTACTTC. Its protein is CASSLTGEVLNEQYF.